Following are 22 T cell receptor beta chains from one sample sequenced in a study of blood T cell dynamics during melanoma immunotherapy. The assay was immunoSEQ multiplex PCR, and TCRdb's table has in-frame clones only and misses some. The table lists fewer than 20,000 clones, roughly nine tenths of them singletons, with about 1.8% in the top ten. Time point meaning: pre-treatment baseline. Sequences were derived from blood, sampled from a patient treated with checkpoint blockade. These receptors came from a human donor with melanoma.

The chain joins TRBV18 to TRBJ2-7; weak D call: TRBD1 (6 bases). Germline V lookup: CDR1 KGHSH, CDR2 LQKENI. The CDR3 runs 14 residues. Trimming took off 5 bases at V and 1 base at J, with 12 bases between the two ends. The CDR3 DNA is TGTGCCAGCTCATTTAACAGGGTATCCTACGAGCAGTACTTC. It is translated as CASSFNRVSYEQYF.

The chain recombines TRBV18 with TRBJ2-5, with unresolved D. Germline assignment: CDR1 KGHSH and CDR2 LQKENI. Deletions cut 0 bases from V and 3 bases from J, with 8 bases between. This CDR3 spans 14 amino acids. CDR3 in DNA: TGTGCCAGCTCACCACCCGCAGGAAAAGAGACCCAGTACTTC. Translating it yields CASSPPAGKETQYF.

This chain links TRBV19 with TRBJ1-6, with D maybe TRBD1 (6 bases). The CDR3 has 14 amino acids. Per the germline V gene, CDR1 is LNHDA and CDR2 is SQIVND (reference sequence). Trimming removed 2 bases from V and 6 bases from J, with 8 bases in between. This chain's CDR3 is CASSISRGNSPLHF. Written as DNA, the CDR3 is TGTGCCAGTAGTATATCCAGGGGTAATTCACCCCTCCACTTT. Full variable domain (remainder filled in from reference TRBV19 and TRBJ1-6): DGGITQSPKYLFRKEGQNVTLSCEQNLNHDAMYWYRQDPGQGLRLIYYSQIVNDFQKGDIAEGYSVSREKKESFPLTVTSAQKNPTAFYLCASSISRGNSPLHFGNGTRLTVT.

The chain links TRBV5-6 to TRBJ2-4; D is tentatively TRBD1 or TRBD2 (5 bases each). Trimming shortened V by 0 bases and J by 14 bases, and 12 bases separated the two germline ends. CDR3 size: 12 residues. Germline V lookup: CDR1 SGHDT, CDR2 YYEEEE. CDR3 bases: TGTGCCAGCAGCTTGGTGAGGGGCTCGGAGTACTTC. This codes for CASSLVRGSEYF. Filled out from reference TRBV5-6 and TRBJ2-4, the complete variable domain reads DAGVTQSPTHLIKTRGQQVTLRCSPKSGHDTVSWYQQALGQGPQFIFQYYEEEERQRGNFPDRFSGHQFPNYSSELNVNALLLGDSALYLCASSLVRGSEYFGAGTRLSVL.

This clone was detected a few times. This chain uses TRBV2 with TRBJ1-6; unclear D gene. V was clipped by 3 bases and J by 5 bases, with 11 bases between them. From germline, CDR1 is SNHLY and CDR2 FYNNEI. The CDR3 sequence is 15 residues long. CDR3 nucleotide sequence: TGTGCCAGCAGTGAGTCCCAGCCCCATAATTCACCCCTCCACTTT. Encoded protein: CASSESQPHNSPLHF.

CDR3 residues: CASSPGDSSYEQYF. CDR3 sequence (DNA): TGCGCCAGCAGCCCAGGGGACTCCTCCTACGAGCAGTACTTC. The chain joins TRBV4-1 to TRBJ2-7, with D tentatively TRBD1 or TRBD2 (6 bases each). V was clipped by 4 bases and J by 0 bases, with 10 bases between them. The CDR3 covers 14 residues. Germline-derived CDR1 and CDR2 are MGHRA and YSYEKL.

The V gene is TRBV25-1, the J gene TRBJ2-5; 7 bases map to TRBD1. The CDR3 is 16 residues long. Germline CDR1 and CDR2: MGHDK and SYGVNS. Trimming cost V 2 bases and J 1 base; bases outside gene matches: 7. The CDR3 sequence is CASSEAMTGSQETQYF. The CDR3, as DNA: TGTGCCAGCAGTGAAGCGATGACAGGGAGCCAAGAGACCCAGTACTTC.

Worth noting for this clone: Compared with germline, one end of the junction differs, possibly owing to a read error. The V gene is TRBV2, the J gene TRBJ2-7; 8 bases align to TRBD1. The CDR3 has 12 residues. Germline CDR1 SNHLY, CDR2 FYNNEI. CDR3 amino acids: CASSEGDRYPRF. The CDR3 DNA reads TGTGCCAGCAGTGAAGGGGACAGGTACCCTCGGTTC.

V and J are TRBV12-5 and TRBJ1-1, with D perhaps matching TRBD1 (5 bases). V lost 6 bases, J lost 3 bases, and 14 bases lay in between. This CDR3 is built from 14 residues. Germline values: CDR1 LGHNT, CDR2 FRNRAP. CDR3 sequence reads: CASGTAGAYTEAFF. In DNA form, the CDR3 reads TGTGCTAGTGGGACCGCCGGGGCCTACACTGAAGCTTTCTTT.

The V gene is TRBV28, the J gene TRBJ2-3; 10 bases are shared with TRBD2. The ends lost 3 bases at V and 4 bases at J; junction bases unmatched: 7. Germline V gives CDR1 MDHEN, CDR2 SYDVKM. This CDR3 is 16 amino acids long. The CDR3 spells CASSFGLAGDPDTQYF. The CDR3 bases are TGTGCCAGCAGTTTTGGGCTAGCGGGGGATCCAGATACGCAGTATTTT.

The CDR3, as DNA: TGTGCCAGCAGTCCCGGCGGGAAACCCTACGAGCAGTACTTC. Residues: CASSPGGKPYEQYF. V and J are TRBV27 and TRBJ2-7, with D possibly being TRBD2 (6 bases). Germline lookup yields CDR1 MNHEY and CDR2 SMNVEV (reference sequence). The CDR3 extends over 14 amino acids. The ends were cut back, 5 bases at V and 2 bases at J, with 13 bases in the middle.

The V and J genes are TRBV4-1 and TRBJ2-1, with D uncertain. The CDR3 sequence is 16 residues long. The V gene's germline CDR1 is MGHRA and CDR2 YSYEKL. The V end was cut by 0 bases, the J end by 0 bases, with 9 bases between. The chain's CDR3 is CASSQDSSSSYNEQFF. The CDR3, as DNA: TGCGCCAGCAGCCAAGATTCTTCCAGCTCCTACAATGAGCAGTTCTTC.

The V and J genes are TRBV5-4 and TRBJ1-1, with unresolved D. Trimming removed 0 bases at V and 1 base at J, with 7 bases between. The germline V gene encodes CDR1 SGHNT and CDR2 YYREEE (reference sequence). There are 14 residues in the CDR3. CDR3 nucleotides: TGTGCCAGCAGCTTGGATGCAGAGAACACTGAAGCTTTCTTT. It translates to CASSLDAENTEAFF.

Remarks on this clone: A junction boundary mismatches the germline segment, possibly from a read error. V is TRBV9 and J is TRBJ1-2; tentatively, D is TRBD1 (6 bases). CDR1 SGDLS and CDR2 YYNGEE come from the germline V gene. This CDR3 comprises 13 residues. Here the CDR3 reads CASSVEPQGLSSF. CDR3 coding DNA: TGTGCCAGCAGCGTTGAACCACAGGGACTAAGCTCCTTC.

The chain links TRBV19 to TRBJ2-1; D possibly corresponds to TRBD2 (5 bases). Trimming cost V 6 bases and J 3 bases, with 12 bases left between them. In germline, CDR1 is LNHDA, CDR2 SQIVND (reference sequence). The CDR3 is 14 residues long. Here the CDR3 DNA reads TGTGCCAGTAGGGACTCCCAGGTCTACAATGAGCAGTTCTTC. This encodes CASRDSQVYNEQFF.

V usage is TRBV7-2 and J usage is TRBJ2-7; perhaps TRBD2 as D (6 bases). Trimming removed 5 bases from V and 4 bases from J, with 15 bases in between. Germline V CDR1 and CDR2: SGHTA, FQGNSA. The CDR3 length is 14 residues. The CDR3 nucleotides are TGTGCCAGCAGCCCCGGGCCTGGACTATACGAGCAGTACTTC. Amino acid sequence: CASSPGPGLYEQYF.

The chain links TRBV6-4 to TRBJ2-7, with 9 bases aligning to TRBD2. Germline values: CDR1 MRHNA, CDR2 SNTAGT. J lost 1 base, V lost 1 base, and 5 bases had no gene match. The CDR3 extends over 16 amino acids. CDR3 DNA: TGTGCCAGCAGTGACTGCGGGAGGGCCTCATCCTACGAGCAGTACTTC. It yields the protein CASSDCGRASSYEQYF.

In nucleotides, the CDR3 is TGTGCCAGCAGTGCCTCCCACAGGGACTATTTTGGCTACACCTTC. The encoded protein is CASSASHRDYFGYTF. This chain links TRBV27 with TRBJ1-2; D might be TRBD1 (6 bases). V was clipped by 5 bases and J by 7 bases, with 20 bases between them. Per germline, CDR1 MNHEY and CDR2 SMNVEV (reference sequence). The CDR3 consists of 15 residues.

The chain couples TRBV7-3 to TRBJ2-2; D is ambiguous. Trimming removed 1 base at V and 5 bases at J, with 5 bases between. Per the germline V gene, CDR1 is SGHTA and CDR2 is FQGTGA. CDR3 length equals 13 residues. The CDR3 region is CASSLIGTGELFF. The DNA for the CDR3 is TGTGCCAGCAGCTTAATTGGGACCGGGGAGCTGTTTTTT.

This chain uses TRBV6-1 with TRBJ1-1, with 9 bases aligning to TRBD1. Germline-derived CDR1 and CDR2 are MNHNS and SASEGT. This CDR3 has 15 amino acids. The ends lost 6 bases at V and 4 bases at J; junction bases unmatched: 9. The CDR3 DNA reads as TGTGCCAGCAGGGACCAACAGGGGGCGCCCACTGAAGCTTTCTTT. Encoded protein: CASRDQQGAPTEAFF.

This rearrangement joins TRBV7-6 to TRBJ2-7; perhaps TRBD1 as D (6 bases). The V gene's germline CDR1 is SGHVS and CDR2 FNYEAQ. Trimming took 0 bases from V and 3 from J, leaving 9 bases between them. The CDR3 sequence is 14 residues long. The CDR3 here is CASSLAATGYEQYF. The CDR3 DNA is TGTGCCAGCAGCTTAGCCGCGACAGGCTACGAGCAGTACTTC.

This sequence joins TRBV27 and TRBJ2-1, with D perhaps TRBD1 (5 bases). The CDR3 runs to 15 residues. Trimming removed 3 bases from V and 7 bases from J, with 16 bases in between. In germline, CDR1 is MNHEY, CDR2 SMNVEV (reference sequence). CDR3 coding DNA: TGTGCCAGCAGTTTTAGGGGTCTAGATAGGAATGAGCAGTTCTTC. Amino acids: CASSFRGLDRNEQFF.